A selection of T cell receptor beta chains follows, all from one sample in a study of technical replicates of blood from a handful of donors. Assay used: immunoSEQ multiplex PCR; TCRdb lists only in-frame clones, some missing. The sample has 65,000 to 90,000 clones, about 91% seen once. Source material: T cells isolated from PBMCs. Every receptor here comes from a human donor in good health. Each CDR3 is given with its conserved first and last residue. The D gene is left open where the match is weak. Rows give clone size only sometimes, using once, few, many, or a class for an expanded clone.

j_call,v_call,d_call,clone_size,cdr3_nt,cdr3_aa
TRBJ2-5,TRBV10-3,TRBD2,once,TGTGCCATCAGCGCTAGCCGACTAGCGGGGGGGCGATTCCCTCAAGAGACCCAGTACTTC,CAISASRLAGGRFPQETQYF
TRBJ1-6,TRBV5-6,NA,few,TGTGCCAGCAGCTTGGAGGGGACTTCTCACTCACCCCTCCACTTT,CASSLEGTSHSPLHF
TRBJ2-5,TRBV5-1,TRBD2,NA,TGCGCCAGCAGCTTGGGGCCGGGGGGGACCCAGTACTTC,CASSLGPGGTQYF
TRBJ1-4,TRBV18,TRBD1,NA,TGTGCCAGCTCACCGCCGGGACAGAGAAATGAAAAACTGTTTTTT,CASSPPGQRNEKLFF
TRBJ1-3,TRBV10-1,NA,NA,TGCGCCAGCAGTGAAACAGTCTCTGGAAACACCATATATTTT,CASSETVSGNTIYF
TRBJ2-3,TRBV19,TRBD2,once,TGTGCCAGTTCCGGGCTAGCGGGAACCACAGATACGCAGTATTTT,CASSGLAGTTDTQYF
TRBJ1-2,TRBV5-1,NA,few,TGCGCCAGCAGCTTGGAAGGGAGTAACTATGGCTACACCTTC,CASSLEGSNYGYTF
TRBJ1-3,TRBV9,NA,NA,TGTGCCGTCCCGGGAGGGGTGAATGCGTGCGGAAACACCATATATTTT,CAVPGGVNACGNTIYF
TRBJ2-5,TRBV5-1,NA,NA,TGCGCCAGCAGCTTGGTAGTAGCGGAAGAGACCCAGTACTTC,CASSLVVAEETQYF
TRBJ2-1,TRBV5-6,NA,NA,TGTGCCAGCAGCTCACTTAGCGGACGAACGGCCTACAATGAGCAGTTCTTC,CASSSLSGRTAYNEQFF
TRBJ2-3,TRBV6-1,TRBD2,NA,TGTGCCAGCAGTGATCCGGCGGGGGGGTTCACAGATACGCAGTATTTT,CASSDPAGGFTDTQYF
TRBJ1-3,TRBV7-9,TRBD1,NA,TGTGCCAGCAGCCTTCAGGGGGCTTTGGGAAACACCATATATTTT,CASSLQGALGNTIYF
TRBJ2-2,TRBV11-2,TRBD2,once,TGTGCCAGCAGCTTATACATAGCGGGGGGGCCCCCCGGGGAGCTGTTTTTT,CASSLYIAGGPPGELFF
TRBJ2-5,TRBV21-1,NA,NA,TGTGCCAGCAGCAACCCCCGCGGGAGAGTTAGGGAGACCCAGTACTTC,CASSNPRGRVRETQYF
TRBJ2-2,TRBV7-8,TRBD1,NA,TGTGCCAGCAGCTTAAGTCCCGGACAGGGGGGGGACACCGGGGAGCTGTTTTTT,CASSLSPGQGGDTGELFF
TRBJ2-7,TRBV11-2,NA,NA,TGTGCCAGCACTAAGGCAGGGGCCGAGCAGTACTTC,CASTKAGAEQYF
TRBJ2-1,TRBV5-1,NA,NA,TGCGCTCCACAAGGAGGGGACGGAGAGTTCTTC,CAPQGGDGEFF
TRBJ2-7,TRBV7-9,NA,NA,TGTGCCAGCTCACTTGTTAGCGGACCCTCCTACGAGCAGTACTTC,CASSLVSGPSYEQYF
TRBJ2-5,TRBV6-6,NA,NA,TGTGCCAGCAGTTACTCGACACTAGTTGGGACCCAGTACTTC,CASSYSTLVGTQYF
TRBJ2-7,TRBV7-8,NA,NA,TGTGCCAGCAGCCCCAGACAGGCTTCAGGCTCCTACGAGCAGTACTTC,CASSPRQASGSYEQYF
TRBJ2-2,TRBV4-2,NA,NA,TGTGCCAGCAGCCAAGAATCCAGCGGAAGTACCGGGGAGCTGTTTTTT,CASSQESSGSTGELFF
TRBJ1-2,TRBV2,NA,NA,TGTGCCAGCAGCGAAGGTACCGGGACTTTGAAGGGAGGCTACACCTTC,CASSEGTGTLKGGYTF
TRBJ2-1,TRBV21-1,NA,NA,TGTGCCAGCAGCAAAGGTCCAGGACAGGGTTACAATGAGCAGTTCTTC,CASSKGPGQGYNEQFF
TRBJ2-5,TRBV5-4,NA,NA,TGTGCCAGCAGCTTGGTCGGGGAGACCCAGTACTTC,CASSLVGETQYF
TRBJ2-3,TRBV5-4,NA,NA,TGTGCCAGCAGCATTATTGCCAGAGGGCCAGGGGCAGATACGCAGTATTTT,CASSIIARGPGADTQYF
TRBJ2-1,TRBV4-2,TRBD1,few,TGTGCCAGCAGCCGAGTGACAGGGGGTCCAAATGAGCAGTTCTTC,CASSRVTGGPNEQFF
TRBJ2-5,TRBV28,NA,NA,TGTGCCAGCAGCCAAACAGGACAGCCCCTCGGGTCCCAGTACTTC,CASSQTGQPLGSQYF
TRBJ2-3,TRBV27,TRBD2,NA,TGTGCCAGCAGTTTAGATGCTAGCGGAGATACGCAGTATTTT,CASSLDASGDTQYF
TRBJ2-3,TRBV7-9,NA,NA,TGTGCCAGCAGCCCGGGCTCCGGCGGGACTCGCACAGATACGCAGTATTTT,CASSPGSGGTRTDTQYF
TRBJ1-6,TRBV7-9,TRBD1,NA,TGTGCCAGCAGCAGGACAGGGACCTATAATTCACCCCTCCACTTT,CASSRTGTYNSPLHF